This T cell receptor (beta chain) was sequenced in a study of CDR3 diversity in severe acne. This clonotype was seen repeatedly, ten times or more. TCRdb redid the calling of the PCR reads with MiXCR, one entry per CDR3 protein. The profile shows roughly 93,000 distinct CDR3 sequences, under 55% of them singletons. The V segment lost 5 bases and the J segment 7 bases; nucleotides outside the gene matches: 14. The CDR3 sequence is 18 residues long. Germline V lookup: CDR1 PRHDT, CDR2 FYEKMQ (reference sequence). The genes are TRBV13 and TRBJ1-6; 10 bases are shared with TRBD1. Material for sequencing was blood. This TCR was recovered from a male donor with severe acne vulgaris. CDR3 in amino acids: CASSIGQGGARVNSPLHF. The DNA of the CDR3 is TGTGCCAGCAGCATCGGACAGGGGGGAGCCCGAGTGAATTCACCCCTCCACTTT.